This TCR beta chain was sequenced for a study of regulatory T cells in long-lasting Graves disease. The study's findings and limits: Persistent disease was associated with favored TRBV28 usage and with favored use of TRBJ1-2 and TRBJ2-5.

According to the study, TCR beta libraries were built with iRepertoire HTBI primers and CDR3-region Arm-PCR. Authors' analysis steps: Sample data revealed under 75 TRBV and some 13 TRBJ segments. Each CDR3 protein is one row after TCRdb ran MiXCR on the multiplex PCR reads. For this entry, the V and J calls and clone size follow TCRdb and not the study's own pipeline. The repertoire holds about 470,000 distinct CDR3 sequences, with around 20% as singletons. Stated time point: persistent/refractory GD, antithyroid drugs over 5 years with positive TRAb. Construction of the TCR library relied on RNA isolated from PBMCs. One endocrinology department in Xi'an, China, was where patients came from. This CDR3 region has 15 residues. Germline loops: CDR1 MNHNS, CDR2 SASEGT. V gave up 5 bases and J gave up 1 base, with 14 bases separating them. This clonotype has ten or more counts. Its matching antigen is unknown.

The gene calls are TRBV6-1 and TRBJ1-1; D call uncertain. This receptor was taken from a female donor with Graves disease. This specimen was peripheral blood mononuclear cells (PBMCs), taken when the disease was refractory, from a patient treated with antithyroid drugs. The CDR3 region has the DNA TGTGCCAGCAGTCAACCCTGGGCACCGAACACTGAAGCTTTCTTT. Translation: CASSQPWAPNTEAFF.